This T cell receptor (beta chain) was retrieved from a study of T-cell reconstitution after alpha-beta-depleted transplantation in children. This clonotype was seen ten or more times. Researchers prepared the TCRbeta library using unique molecular identifiers, the study reports. TCRdb re-derived calls from the PCR reads in MiXCR, one entry per CDR3 protein. The data contain 360,000 or so distinct CDR3 sequences, 20% of them seen just once; the ten biggest clones take up around 4%. Sequencing was performed on PBMCs from the stem cell graft donor, taken from the stem cell graft. The sequence was obtained from a human donor who donated a stem cell graft to a child with acute myeloid leukemia.

CDR3 coding DNA: TGCAGTGCGGGGGACAGGGACTCTGGAAACACCATATATTTT. Its protein is CSAGDRDSGNTIYF. This chain uses TRBV20-1 with TRBJ1-3, with 9 bases matching TRBD1. The germline V gene encodes CDR1 DFQATT and CDR2 SNEGSKA (reference sequence). The CDR3 length is 14 residues. Trimming cost V 6 bases and J 0 bases; bases outside gene matches: 3.